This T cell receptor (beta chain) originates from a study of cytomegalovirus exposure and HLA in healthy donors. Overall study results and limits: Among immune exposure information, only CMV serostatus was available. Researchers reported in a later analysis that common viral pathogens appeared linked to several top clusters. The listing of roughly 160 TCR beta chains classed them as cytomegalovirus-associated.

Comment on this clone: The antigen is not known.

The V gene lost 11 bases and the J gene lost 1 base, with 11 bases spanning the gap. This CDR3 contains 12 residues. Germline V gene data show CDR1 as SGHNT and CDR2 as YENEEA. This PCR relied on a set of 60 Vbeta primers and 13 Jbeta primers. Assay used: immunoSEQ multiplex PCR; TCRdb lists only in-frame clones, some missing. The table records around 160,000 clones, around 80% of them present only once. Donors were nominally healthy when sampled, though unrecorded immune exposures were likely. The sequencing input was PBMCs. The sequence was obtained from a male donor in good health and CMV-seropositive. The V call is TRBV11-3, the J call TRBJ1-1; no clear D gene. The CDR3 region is CASQAGNTEAFF. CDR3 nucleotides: TGTGCCTCTCAGGCAGGGAACACTGAAGCTTTCTTT. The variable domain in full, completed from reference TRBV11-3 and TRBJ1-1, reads EAGVVQSPRYKIIEKKQPVAFWCNPISGHNTLYWYLQNLGQGPELLIRYENEEAVDDSQLPKDRFSAERLKGVDSTLKIQPAELGDSAVYLCASQAGNTEAFFGQGTRLTVV.